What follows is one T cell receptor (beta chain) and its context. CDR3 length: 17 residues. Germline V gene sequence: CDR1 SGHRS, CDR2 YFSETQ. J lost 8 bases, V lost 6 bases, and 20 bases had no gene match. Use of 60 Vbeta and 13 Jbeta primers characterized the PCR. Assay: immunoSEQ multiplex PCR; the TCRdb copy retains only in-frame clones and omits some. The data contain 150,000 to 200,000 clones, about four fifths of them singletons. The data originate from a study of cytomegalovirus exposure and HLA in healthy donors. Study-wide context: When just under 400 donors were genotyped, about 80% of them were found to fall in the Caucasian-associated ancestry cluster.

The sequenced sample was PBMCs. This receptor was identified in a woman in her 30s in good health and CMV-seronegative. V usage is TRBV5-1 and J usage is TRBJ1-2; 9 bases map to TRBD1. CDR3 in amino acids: CASKEGGDRALAGGYTF. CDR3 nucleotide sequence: TGCGCCAGCAAAGAAGGAGGGGACAGGGCCCTGGCCGGGGGCTACACCTTC.